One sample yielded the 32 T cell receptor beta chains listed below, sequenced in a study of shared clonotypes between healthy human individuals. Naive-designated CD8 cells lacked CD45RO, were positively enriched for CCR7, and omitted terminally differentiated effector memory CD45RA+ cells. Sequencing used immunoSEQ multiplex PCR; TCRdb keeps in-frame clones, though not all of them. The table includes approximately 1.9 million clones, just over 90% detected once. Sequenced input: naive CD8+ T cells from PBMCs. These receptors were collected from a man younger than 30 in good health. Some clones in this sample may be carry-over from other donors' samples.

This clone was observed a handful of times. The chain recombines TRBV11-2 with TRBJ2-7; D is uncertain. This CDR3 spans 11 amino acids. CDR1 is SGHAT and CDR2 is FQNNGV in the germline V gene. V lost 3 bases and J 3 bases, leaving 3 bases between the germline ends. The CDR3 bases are TGTGCCAGCAGCTTGTACTACGAGCAGTACTTC. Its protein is CASSLYYEQYF.

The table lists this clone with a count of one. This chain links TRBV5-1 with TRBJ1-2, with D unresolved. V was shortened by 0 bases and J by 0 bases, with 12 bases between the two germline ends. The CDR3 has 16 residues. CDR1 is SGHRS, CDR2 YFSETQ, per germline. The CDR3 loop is CASSLGRPPSNYGYTF. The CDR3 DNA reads TGCGCCAGCAGCTTGGGACGGCCGCCTTCTAACTATGGCTACACCTTC.

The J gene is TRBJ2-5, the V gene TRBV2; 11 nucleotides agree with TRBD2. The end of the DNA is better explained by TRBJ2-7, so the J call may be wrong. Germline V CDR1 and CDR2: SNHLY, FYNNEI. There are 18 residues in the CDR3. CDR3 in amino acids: CASSEGTSGSKAHYEQYF. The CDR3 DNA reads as TGTGCCAGCAGTGAGGGGACTAGCGGAAGCAAGGCCCATTACGAGCAGTACTTC.

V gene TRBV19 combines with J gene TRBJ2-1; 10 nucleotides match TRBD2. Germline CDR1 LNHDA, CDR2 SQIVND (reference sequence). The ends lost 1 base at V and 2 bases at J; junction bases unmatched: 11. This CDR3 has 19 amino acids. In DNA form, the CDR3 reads TGTGCCAGTAGTATAGCCCCAGGTATAGCGGGAGGCACCTACAATGAGCAGTTCTTC. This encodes CASSIAPGIAGGTYNEQFF.

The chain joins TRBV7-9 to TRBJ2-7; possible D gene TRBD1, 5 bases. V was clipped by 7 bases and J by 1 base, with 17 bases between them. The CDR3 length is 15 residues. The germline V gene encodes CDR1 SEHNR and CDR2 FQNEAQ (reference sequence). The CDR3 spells CASTLDGQPSYEQYF. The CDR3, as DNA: TGTGCCAGCACTCTCGACGGACAACCTTCCTACGAGCAGTACTTC.

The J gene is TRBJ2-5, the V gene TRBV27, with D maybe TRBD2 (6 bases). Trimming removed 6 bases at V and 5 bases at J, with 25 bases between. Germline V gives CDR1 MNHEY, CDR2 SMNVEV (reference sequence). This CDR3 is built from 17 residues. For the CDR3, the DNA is TGTGCCAGCAGCCTACAGCCTCCGGGACTTTCACGGGAGACCCAGTACTTC. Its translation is CASSLQPPGLSRETQYF.

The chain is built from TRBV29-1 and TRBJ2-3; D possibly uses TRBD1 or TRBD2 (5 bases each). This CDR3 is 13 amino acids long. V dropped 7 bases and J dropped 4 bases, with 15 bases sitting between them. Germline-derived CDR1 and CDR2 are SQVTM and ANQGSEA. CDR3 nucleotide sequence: TGCAGCGCTCCGGGACCTGCCGCAGATACGCAGTATTTT. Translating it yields CSAPGPAADTQYF.

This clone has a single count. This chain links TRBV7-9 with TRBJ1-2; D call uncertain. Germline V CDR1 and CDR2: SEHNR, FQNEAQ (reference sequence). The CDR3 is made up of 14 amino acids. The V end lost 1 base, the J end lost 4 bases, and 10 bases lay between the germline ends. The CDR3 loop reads CASSLGSPLYGYTF. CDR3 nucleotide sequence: TGTGCCAGCAGCTTAGGGTCGCCCCTCTATGGCTACACCTTC.

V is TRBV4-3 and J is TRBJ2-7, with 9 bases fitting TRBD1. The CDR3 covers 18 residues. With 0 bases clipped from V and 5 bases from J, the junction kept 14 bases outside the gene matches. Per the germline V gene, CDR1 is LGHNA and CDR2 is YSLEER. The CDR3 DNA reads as TGCGCCAGCAGCCAAGATACTTGGAGAACAGGGGGCCGCGACGAGCAGTACTTC. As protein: CASSQDTWRTGGRDEQYF.

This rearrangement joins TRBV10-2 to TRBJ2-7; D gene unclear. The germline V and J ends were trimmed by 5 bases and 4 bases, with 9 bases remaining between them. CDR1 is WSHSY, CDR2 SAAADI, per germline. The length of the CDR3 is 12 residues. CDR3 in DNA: TGCGCCAGCAGTTGGGCCTTTTACGAGCAGTACTTC. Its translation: CASSWAFYEQYF.

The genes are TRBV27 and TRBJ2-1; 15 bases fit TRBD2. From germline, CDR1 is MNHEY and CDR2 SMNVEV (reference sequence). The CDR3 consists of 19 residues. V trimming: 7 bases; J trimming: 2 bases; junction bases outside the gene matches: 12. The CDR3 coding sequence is TGTGCCAGCACCCTCCTGGGGACTAGCGGGAGGACCGCCTACAATGAGCAGTTCTTC. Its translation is CASTLLGTSGRTAYNEQFF.

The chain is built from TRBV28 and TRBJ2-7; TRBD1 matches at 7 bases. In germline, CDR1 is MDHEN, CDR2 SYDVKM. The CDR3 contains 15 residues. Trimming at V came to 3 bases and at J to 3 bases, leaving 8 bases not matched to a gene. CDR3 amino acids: CASSFRTGTYYEQYF. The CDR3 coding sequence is TGTGCCAGCAGTTTCAGGACAGGCACTTACTACGAGCAGTACTTC.

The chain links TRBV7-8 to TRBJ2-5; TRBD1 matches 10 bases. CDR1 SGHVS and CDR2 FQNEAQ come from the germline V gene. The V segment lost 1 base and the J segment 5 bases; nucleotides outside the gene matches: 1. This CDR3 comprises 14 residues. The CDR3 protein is CASSLGTGGETQYF. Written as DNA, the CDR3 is TGTGCCAGCAGCTTAGGGACAGGGGGGGAGACCCAGTACTTC.

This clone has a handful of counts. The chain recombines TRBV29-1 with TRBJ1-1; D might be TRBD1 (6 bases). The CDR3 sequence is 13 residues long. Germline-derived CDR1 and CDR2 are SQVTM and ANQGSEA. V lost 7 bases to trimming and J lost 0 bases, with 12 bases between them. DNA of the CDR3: TGCAGCGCCGTCGACAGGTTGAACACTGAAGCTTTCTTT. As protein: CSAVDRLNTEAFF.

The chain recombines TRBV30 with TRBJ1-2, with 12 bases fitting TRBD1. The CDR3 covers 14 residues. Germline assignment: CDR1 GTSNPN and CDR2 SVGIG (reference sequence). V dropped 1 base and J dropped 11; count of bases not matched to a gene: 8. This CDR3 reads CAWSGDRGLLGYTF. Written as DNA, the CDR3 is TGTGCCTGGAGTGGGGACAGGGGGCTTTTGGGGTACACCTTC.

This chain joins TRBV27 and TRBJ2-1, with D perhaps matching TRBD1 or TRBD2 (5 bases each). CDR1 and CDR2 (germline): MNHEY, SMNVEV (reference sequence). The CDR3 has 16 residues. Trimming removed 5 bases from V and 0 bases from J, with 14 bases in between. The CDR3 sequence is CASSPRDPVSYNEQFF. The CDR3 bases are TGTGCCAGCAGTCCACGGGACCCCGTCTCCTACAATGAGCAGTTCTTC.

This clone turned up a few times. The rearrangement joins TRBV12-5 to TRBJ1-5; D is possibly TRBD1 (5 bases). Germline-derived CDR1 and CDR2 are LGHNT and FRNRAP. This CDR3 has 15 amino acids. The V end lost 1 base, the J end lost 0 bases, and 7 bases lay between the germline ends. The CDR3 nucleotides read TGTGCTAGTGGTTTGGCAGACAGTAGCAATCAGCCCCAGCATTTT. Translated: CASGLADSSNQPQHF.

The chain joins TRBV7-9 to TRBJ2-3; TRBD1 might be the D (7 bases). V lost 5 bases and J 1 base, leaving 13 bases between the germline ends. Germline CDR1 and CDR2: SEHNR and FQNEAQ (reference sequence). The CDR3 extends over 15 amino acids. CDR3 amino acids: CASSRIRGGTDTQYF. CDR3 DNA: TGTGCCAGCAGCCGGATCAGGGGGGGCACAGATACGCAGTATTTT.

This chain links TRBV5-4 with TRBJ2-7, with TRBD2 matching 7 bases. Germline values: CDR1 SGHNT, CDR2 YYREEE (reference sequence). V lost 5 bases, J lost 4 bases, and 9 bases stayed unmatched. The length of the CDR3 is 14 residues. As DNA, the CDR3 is TGTGCCAGCAGGCCTGAAGGGAGGGAATACGAGCAGTACTTC. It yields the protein CASRPEGREYEQYF.

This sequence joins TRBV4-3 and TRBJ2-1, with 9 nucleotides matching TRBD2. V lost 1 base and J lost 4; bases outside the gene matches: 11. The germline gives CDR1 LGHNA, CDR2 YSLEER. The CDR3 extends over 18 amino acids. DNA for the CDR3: TGCGCCAGCAGCCAAGGACCCAGACTAGCGGAAGGTTACAATGAGCAGTTCTTC. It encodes CASSQGPRLAEGYNEQFF.

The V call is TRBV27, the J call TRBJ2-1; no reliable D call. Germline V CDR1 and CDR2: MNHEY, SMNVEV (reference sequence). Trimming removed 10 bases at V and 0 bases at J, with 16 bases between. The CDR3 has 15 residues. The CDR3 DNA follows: TGTGCCACGCAAACCTCCGTAAGCTCCTACAATGAGCAGTTCTTC. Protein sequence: CATQTSVSSYNEQFF.

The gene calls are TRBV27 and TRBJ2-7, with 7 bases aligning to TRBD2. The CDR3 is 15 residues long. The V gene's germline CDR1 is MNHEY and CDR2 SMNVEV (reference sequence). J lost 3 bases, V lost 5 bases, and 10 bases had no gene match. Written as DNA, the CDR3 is TGTGCCAGCAGTCTGCGCGGCGGGAGTTTCTACGAGCAGTACTTC. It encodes CASSLRGGSFYEQYF.

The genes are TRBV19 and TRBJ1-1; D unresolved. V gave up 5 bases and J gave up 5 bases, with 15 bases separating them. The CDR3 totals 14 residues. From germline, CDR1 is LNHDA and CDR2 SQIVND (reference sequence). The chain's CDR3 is CASSLSTGGTEAFF. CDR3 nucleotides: TGTGCCAGTAGTTTAAGCACGGGAGGGACTGAAGCTTTCTTT.

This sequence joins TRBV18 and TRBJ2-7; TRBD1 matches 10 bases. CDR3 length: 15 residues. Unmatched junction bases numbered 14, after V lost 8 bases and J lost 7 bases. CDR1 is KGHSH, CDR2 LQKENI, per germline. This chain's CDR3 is CASLPWDRGYWEQYF. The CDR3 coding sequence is TGTGCCAGCCTACCATGGGACAGGGGTTATTGGGAGCAGTACTTC.

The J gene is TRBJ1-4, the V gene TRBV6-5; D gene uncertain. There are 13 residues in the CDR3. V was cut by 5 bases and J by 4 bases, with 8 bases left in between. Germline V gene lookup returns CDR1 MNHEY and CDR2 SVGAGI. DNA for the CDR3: TGTGCCAGCAGTCGTCAAAGTAATGAAAAACTGTTTTTT. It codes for CASSRQSNEKLFF.

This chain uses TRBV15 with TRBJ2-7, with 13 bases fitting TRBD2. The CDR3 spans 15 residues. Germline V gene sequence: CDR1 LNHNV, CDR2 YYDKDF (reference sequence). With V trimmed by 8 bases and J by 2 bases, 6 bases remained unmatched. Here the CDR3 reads CATGPGLAGAYEQYF. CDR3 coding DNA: TGTGCCACCGGCCCCGGACTAGCGGGAGCCTACGAGCAGTACTTC.

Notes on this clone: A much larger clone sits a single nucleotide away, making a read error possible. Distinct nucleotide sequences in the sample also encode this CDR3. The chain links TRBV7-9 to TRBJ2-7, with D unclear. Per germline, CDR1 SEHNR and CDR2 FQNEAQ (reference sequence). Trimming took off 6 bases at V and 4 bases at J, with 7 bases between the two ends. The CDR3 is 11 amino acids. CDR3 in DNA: TGTGCCAGCAGTTTCTCTTACGAGCAGTACTTC. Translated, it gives CASSFSYEQYF.

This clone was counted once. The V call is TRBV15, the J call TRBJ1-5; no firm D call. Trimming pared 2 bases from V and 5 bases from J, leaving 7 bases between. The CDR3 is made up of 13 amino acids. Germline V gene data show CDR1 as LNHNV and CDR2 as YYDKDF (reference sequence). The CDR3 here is CATSRTRDQPQHF. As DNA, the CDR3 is TGTGCCACCAGCAGAACGAGGGATCAGCCCCAGCATTTT.

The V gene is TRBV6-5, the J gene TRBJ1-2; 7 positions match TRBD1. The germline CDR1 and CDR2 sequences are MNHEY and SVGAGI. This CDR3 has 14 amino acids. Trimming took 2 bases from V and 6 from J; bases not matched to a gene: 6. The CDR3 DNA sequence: TGTGCCAGCAGTTACGGGGGACAGACGAATGGCTACACCTTC. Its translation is CASSYGGQTNGYTF.

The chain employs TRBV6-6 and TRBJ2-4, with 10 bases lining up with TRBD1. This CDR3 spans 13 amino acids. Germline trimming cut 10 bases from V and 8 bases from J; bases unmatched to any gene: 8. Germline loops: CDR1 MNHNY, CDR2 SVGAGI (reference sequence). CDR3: CATRDRGGDIQYF. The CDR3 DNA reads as TGTGCCACCAGGGACAGGGGTGGGGACATTCAGTACTTC.

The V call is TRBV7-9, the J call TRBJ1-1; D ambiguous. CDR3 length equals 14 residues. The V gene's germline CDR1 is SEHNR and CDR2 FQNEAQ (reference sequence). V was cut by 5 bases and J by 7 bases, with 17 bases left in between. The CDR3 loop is CASSPQAGWGEAFF. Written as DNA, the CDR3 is TGTGCCAGCAGCCCGCAAGCCGGCTGGGGTGAAGCTTTCTTT.

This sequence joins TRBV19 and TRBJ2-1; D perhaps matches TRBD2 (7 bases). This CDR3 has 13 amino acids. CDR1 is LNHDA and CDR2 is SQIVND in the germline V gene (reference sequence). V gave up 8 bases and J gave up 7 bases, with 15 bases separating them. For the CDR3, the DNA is TGTGCCAGTGACTGGAGGGGGGGGAATGAGCAGTTCTTC. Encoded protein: CASDWRGGNEQFF.